This T cell receptor beta chain was observed in a study of blood T cells in healthy people across ages. Whole-study context: About one barcoded beta molecule was captured per two T cells (by template switching). Study conclusions and caveats: Per million T cells, TCR beta diversity dropped roughly linearly as age increased.

For the second PCR, which ran for roughly 6 to 12 cycles, a sample-barcoded 5' primer and a J-beta primer mix were used. Tags on each cDNA molecule came from a template-switch adaptor with 12 random nucleotides. TCRdb re-derived calls from the 5' RACE reads in MiXCR, one entry per CDR3 protein. The sample includes approximately 1,100,000 distinct CDR3 sequences, more than 40% seen only once; the top ten take about 19%. With regard to this clonotype: Its specificity is not known.

Every participating donor contributed about 10 milliliters of peripheral blood through a draw. The specimen was blood. This TCR was sampled from an older woman in good health.

CDR3 DNA sequence: TGTGCCAGCGGAAGAGGGGATTATAATTCACCCCTCCACTTT. Translated: CASGRGDYNSPLHF. This chain uses TRBV6-5 with TRBJ1-6; possibly TRBD1 for D (5 bases). Germline V CDR1 and CDR2: MNHEY, SVGAGI. The CDR3 consists of 14 residues. V was cut by 8 bases and J by 4 bases, with 12 bases left in between.